Listed below are T cell receptor beta chains from one sample, sequenced in a study of T cells in tuberculosis. TCRdb keeps only in-frame clones here, not all; method: immunoSEQ multiplex PCR. The sample carries roughly 35,000 clones, about 90% recorded once. This material consisted of PBMCs, taken at tuberculosis diagnosis. The receptors were sampled from an adult with tuberculosis. Some clones in this sample may be carry-over from other donors' samples. The CDR3 runs from the conserved cysteine through the conserved F or W. The order of the fields is J gene, V gene, D gene, clone size, CDR3 length, CDR3 DNA, CDR3 protein. D genes are given only for firm matches. Some rows mark clone size as missing; the rest say once, few, many or name a class of expanded clone.

j_gene: TRBJ2-7; v_gene: TRBV15; d_gene: NA; abundance: once; len: 13; CDR3nt: TGTGCCACCAAGAAATCAGGGGCGGACGAGCAGTACTTC; CDR3aa: CATKKSGADEQYF
j_gene: TRBJ2-5; v_gene: TRBV5-1; d_gene: TRBD2; abundance: NA; len: 16; CDR3nt: TGCGCCAGCAGCTTGTCTCTAGCGGGGGGTATGGAGACCCAGTACTTC; CDR3aa: CASSLSLAGGMETQYF
j_gene: TRBJ1-3; v_gene: TRBV19; d_gene: NA; abundance: NA; len: 16; CDR3nt: TGTGCCAGTAGTCGGCAGGCCCGAACCTCTGGAAACACCATATATTTT; CDR3aa: CASSRQARTSGNTIYF
j_gene: TRBJ2-7; v_gene: TRBV18; d_gene: TRBD1; abundance: NA; len: 16; CDR3nt: TGTGCCAGCTCACCACCGACGAGACAGGGGGCGCGTGAGCAGTACTTC; CDR3aa: CASSPPTRQGAREQYF
j_gene: TRBJ1-3; v_gene: TRBV6-6; d_gene: NA; abundance: NA; len: 15; CDR3nt: TGTGCCAGCAGTTACAATACAGGGACTGGAAACACCATATATTTT; CDR3aa: CASSYNTGTGNTIYF
j_gene: TRBJ2-1; v_gene: TRBV18; d_gene: TRBD1; abundance: NA; len: 14; CDR3nt: TGTGCCAGCTCGCCTATGACAGGGATAAATGAGCAGTTCTTC; CDR3aa: CASSPMTGINEQFF
j_gene: TRBJ2-3; v_gene: TRBV7-6; d_gene: TRBD2; abundance: NA; len: 16; CDR3nt: TGTGCCAGCAGCTCACAAGCGGGGGGCCGCGCAGATACGCAGTATTTT; CDR3aa: CASSSQAGGRADTQYF
j_gene: TRBJ1-5; v_gene: TRBV6-6; d_gene: TRBD1; abundance: NA; len: 16; CDR3nt: TGTGCCAGCAGTAGAATCCGGGACAGGGGCGGTCAGCCCCAGCATTTT; CDR3aa: CASSRIRDRGGQPQHF
j_gene: TRBJ2-2; v_gene: TRBV9; d_gene: TRBD2; abundance: NA; len: 18; CDR3nt: TGTGCCAGCAGCGTAGTCGGGACGGGGGGGCCGAGCACCGGGGAGCTGTTTTTT; CDR3aa: CASSVVGTGGPSTGELFF
j_gene: TRBJ1-2; v_gene: TRBV9; d_gene: NA; abundance: NA; len: 14; CDR3nt: TGTGCCAGCAGCGTAGCCGGTGACATCACTGGCTACACCTTC; CDR3aa: CASSVAGDITGYTF
j_gene: TRBJ1-2; v_gene: TRBV6-6; d_gene: NA; abundance: NA; len: 14; CDR3nt: TGTGCCAGCAGAGACGCCCTAGGCGGGTATGGCTACACCTTC; CDR3aa: CASRDALGGYGYTF
j_gene: TRBJ2-1; v_gene: TRBV29-1; d_gene: TRBD2; abundance: NA; len: 15; CDR3nt: TGCAGCGTTGATTGGCGGGGGAGCTCCTACAATGAGCAGTTCTTC; CDR3aa: CSVDWRGSSYNEQFF
j_gene: TRBJ1-3; v_gene: TRBV6-5; d_gene: NA; abundance: NA; len: 16; CDR3nt: TGTGCCAGCAGTTACTCCCCCCCCCGCTCTGGAAACACCATATATTTT; CDR3aa: CASSYSPPRSGNTIYF
j_gene: TRBJ1-3; v_gene: TRBV5-1; d_gene: NA; abundance: NA; len: 14; CDR3nt: TGCGCCAGCAGTTCGGGGAGCTCTGGAAACACCATATATTTT; CDR3aa: CASSSGSSGNTIYF
j_gene: TRBJ1-4; v_gene: TRBV5-1; d_gene: TRBD1; abundance: NA; len: 14; CDR3nt: TGCGCCAGCCGAACAGGGGGGACTAATGAAAAACTGTTTTTT; CDR3aa: CASRTGGTNEKLFF
j_gene: TRBJ2-7; v_gene: TRBV7-8; d_gene: TRBD1; abundance: NA; len: 16; CDR3nt: TGTGCCAGCAGCTTATTCATCAGGACAGGGGGCTACGAGCAGTACTTC; CDR3aa: CASSLFIRTGGYEQYF
j_gene: TRBJ1-2; v_gene: TRBV18; d_gene: NA; abundance: NA; len: 16; CDR3nt: TGTGCCAGCTCACCAGAGGAGAAGCAGGGATTATATGGCTACACCTTC; CDR3aa: CASSPEEKQGLYGYTF
j_gene: TRBJ2-7; v_gene: TRBV10-3; d_gene: NA; abundance: NA; len: 11; CDR3nt: TGTGCCATCAGTACAGATTACGAGCAGTACTTC; CDR3aa: CAISTDYEQYF
j_gene: TRBJ1-1; v_gene: TRBV6-5; d_gene: NA; abundance: few; len: 15; CDR3nt: TGTGCCAGCAGTTACTCTCGGACAGCTAACACTGAAGCTTTCTTT; CDR3aa: CASSYSRTANTEAFF
j_gene: TRBJ2-1; v_gene: TRBV5-1; d_gene: TRBD2; abundance: NA; len: 15; CDR3nt: TGCGCCAGCAGCTATGTAGCGGGGTGGGACAATGAGCAGTTCTTC; CDR3aa: CASSYVAGWDNEQFF
j_gene: TRBJ2-3; v_gene: TRBV6-5; d_gene: NA; abundance: once; len: 14; CDR3nt: TGTGCCAGCAGTTGGGCATCATACTCAGATACGCAGTATTTT; CDR3aa: CASSWASYSDTQYF
j_gene: TRBJ2-7; v_gene: TRBV6-1; d_gene: NA; abundance: NA; len: 13; CDR3nt: TGTGCCAGCAGTGTCAGTCCCGGGATCGAGCAGTACTTC; CDR3aa: CASSVSPGIEQYF
j_gene: TRBJ2-4; v_gene: TRBV2; d_gene: TRBD1; abundance: NA; len: 14; CDR3nt: TGTGCCAGCAGTGGATGGGACAGGGGTAACATTCAGTACTTC; CDR3aa: CASSGWDRGNIQYF
j_gene: TRBJ2-3; v_gene: TRBV11-2; d_gene: NA; abundance: NA; len: 14; CDR3nt: TGTGCCAGCAGCTTAGGAGTCGGCACAGATACGCAGTATTTT; CDR3aa: CASSLGVGTDTQYF
j_gene: TRBJ2-7; v_gene: TRBV6-6; d_gene: NA; abundance: NA; len: 13; CDR3nt: TGTGCCAGCATCGCGGGATCCTCCTACGAGCAGTACTTC; CDR3aa: CASIAGSSYEQYF
j_gene: TRBJ2-3; v_gene: TRBV15; d_gene: NA; abundance: once; len: 16; CDR3nt: TGTGCCACCAGCATACTAAAGTCCTTAGGCGCAGATACGCAGTATTTT; CDR3aa: CATSILKSLGADTQYF
j_gene: TRBJ1-6; v_gene: TRBV9; d_gene: NA; abundance: NA; len: 17; CDR3nt: TGTGCCAGCAGCGTAGGCTGGCTAACAGGCTATAATTCACCCCTCCACTTT; CDR3aa: CASSVGWLTGYNSPLHF
j_gene: TRBJ2-1; v_gene: TRBV15; d_gene: NA; abundance: NA; len: 13; CDR3nt: TGTGCCACCAGCAGAGATCCCCCTATTCAGCAGTTCTTC; CDR3aa: CATSRDPPIQQFF
j_gene: TRBJ2-7; v_gene: TRBV1; d_gene: NA; abundance: NA; len: 19; CDR3nt: TGCACCAGCAGCCAAGATGCCCCGGCGGACAGGGGGCATTTCTACGAGCAGTACTTC; CDR3aa: CTSSQDAPADRGHFYEQYF
j_gene: TRBJ1-2; v_gene: TRBV7-2; d_gene: TRBD1; abundance: NA; len: 16; CDR3nt: TGTGCCAGCAGCGCAGGGACAGGCGGGGGTAACTATGGCTACACCTTC; CDR3aa: CASSAGTGGGNYGYTF
j_gene: TRBJ2-7; v_gene: TRBV9; d_gene: TRBD1; abundance: NA; len: 14; CDR3nt: TGTGCCAGCAGCGTAGATCAGGGGGCCTACGAGCAGTACTTC; CDR3aa: CASSVDQGAYEQYF
j_gene: TRBJ1-1; v_gene: TRBV6-5; d_gene: TRBD1; abundance: NA; len: 15; CDR3nt: TGTGCCAGCACCTCGGCCAGGGGGTATTTCACTGAAGCTTTCTTT; CDR3aa: CASTSARGYFTEAFF
j_gene: TRBJ2-1; v_gene: TRBV29-1; d_gene: NA; abundance: NA; len: 15; CDR3nt: TGCAGCGTTGTGATGGGGGCCAGCTCCTACAATGAGCAGTTCTTC; CDR3aa: CSVVMGASSYNEQFF
j_gene: TRBJ1-2; v_gene: TRBV18; d_gene: TRBD1; abundance: NA; len: 15; CDR3nt: TGTGCCAGCTCGTCTTACAGGGGCGAAGAGGATGGCTACACCTTC; CDR3aa: CASSSYRGEEDGYTF
j_gene: TRBJ1-2; v_gene: TRBV19; d_gene: NA; abundance: NA; len: 11; CDR3nt: TGTGCCAGTATTGCTCAGGATGGCTACACCTTC; CDR3aa: CASIAQDGYTF
j_gene: TRBJ1-6; v_gene: TRBV6-5; d_gene: NA; abundance: NA; len: 12; CDR3nt: TGTGCCAGCAGAAGTGGTAGTTCACCCCTCCACTTT; CDR3aa: CASRSGSSPLHF
j_gene: TRBJ2-3; v_gene: TRBV7-9; d_gene: TRBD2; abundance: NA; len: 15; CDR3nt: TGTGCCAGCAGCTTAGTCGGGACTACCACAGATACGCAGTATTTT; CDR3aa: CASSLVGTTTDTQYF
j_gene: TRBJ1-2; v_gene: TRBV6-1; d_gene: TRBD1; abundance: NA; len: 15; CDR3nt: TGTGCCAGCAGCCGAACAGGGGCCGGGGGCTATGGCTACACCTTC; CDR3aa: CASSRTGAGGYGYTF
j_gene: TRBJ2-2; v_gene: TRBV7-3; d_gene: NA; abundance: NA; len: 15; CDR3nt: TGTGCCAGCAGCTTAGCGGGCGCGAACACCGGGGAGCTGTTTTTT; CDR3aa: CASSLAGANTGELFF
j_gene: TRBJ2-3; v_gene: TRBV6-5; d_gene: TRBD2; abundance: NA; len: 16; CDR3nt: TGTGCCAGCAGTTACTCGACGCGGGGGTTAGCAGATACGCAGTATTTT; CDR3aa: CASSYSTRGLADTQYF
j_gene: TRBJ1-1; v_gene: TRBV10-3; d_gene: NA; abundance: NA; len: 12; CDR3nt: TGTGCCATCAGTGAGTCGCTGGGGGGAGCTTTCTTT; CDR3aa: CAISESLGGAFF
j_gene: TRBJ1-5; v_gene: TRBV6-6; d_gene: TRBD1; abundance: NA; len: 14; CDR3nt: TGTGCCAGCAGTTACGGGACAGGGGGTCAGCCCCAGCATTTT; CDR3aa: CASSYGTGGQPQHF
j_gene: TRBJ1-6; v_gene: TRBV27; d_gene: TRBD1; abundance: once; len: 15; CDR3nt: TGTGCCAGCACCGCTCTCGGGACAGGGCTTTCACCCCTCCACTTT; CDR3aa: CASTALGTGLSPLHF
j_gene: TRBJ2-7; v_gene: TRBV10-3; d_gene: NA; abundance: NA; len: 14; CDR3nt: TGTGCCATCAGTGACTCCCCCGGGGTTTACGAGCAGTACTTC; CDR3aa: CAISDSPGVYEQYF
j_gene: TRBJ1-6; v_gene: TRBV5-1; d_gene: NA; abundance: NA; len: 13; CDR3nt: TGCGCCAGCAGCTCCCTTGATGGAGGGGCCCTCCACTTT; CDR3aa: CASSSLDGGALHF
j_gene: TRBJ1-6; v_gene: TRBV18; d_gene: NA; abundance: NA; len: 15; CDR3nt: TGTGCCAGCTCATCTTCGGCAGGGGCCAATTCACCCCTCCACTTT; CDR3aa: CASSSSAGANSPLHF
j_gene: TRBJ1-3; v_gene: TRBV4-2; d_gene: NA; abundance: NA; len: 17; CDR3nt: TGTGCCAGCAGTTTGTTGGAGCGGATCACCTCTGGAAACACCATATATTTT; CDR3aa: CASSLLERITSGNTIYF
j_gene: TRBJ1-2; v_gene: TRBV5-1; d_gene: NA; abundance: NA; len: 15; CDR3nt: TGCGCCAGCAGCTCACGCCAACAGGGTTGGGATGGCTACACCTTC; CDR3aa: CASSSRQQGWDGYTF
j_gene: TRBJ1-5; v_gene: TRBV6-6; d_gene: TRBD1; abundance: NA; len: 16; CDR3nt: TGTGCCAGCACTTACGGGACAGGGGATATCAATCAGCCCCAGCATTTT; CDR3aa: CASTYGTGDINQPQHF
j_gene: TRBJ2-4; v_gene: TRBV19; d_gene: NA; abundance: NA; len: 12; CDR3nt: TGTGCCAGTAGTCGGTCAAAAAACATTCAGTACTTC; CDR3aa: CASSRSKNIQYF
j_gene: TRBJ2-1; v_gene: TRBV4-2; d_gene: TRBD2; abundance: NA; len: 19; CDR3nt: TGTGCCAGCAGCCAAGGGACTAGCGGGGGAATAAGCTCCTACAATGAGCAGTTCTTC; CDR3aa: CASSQGTSGGISSYNEQFF
j_gene: TRBJ1-2; v_gene: TRBV7-2; d_gene: NA; abundance: NA; len: 15; CDR3nt: TGTGCCAGCAGCTTAGGGATTCGGGGGGCCTATGGCTACACCTTC; CDR3aa: CASSLGIRGAYGYTF
j_gene: TRBJ1-5; v_gene: TRBV10-3; d_gene: NA; abundance: NA; len: 21; CDR3nt: TGTGCCATCAGTGAGGACCCGGCAGGTAAAGCTGGTATATATCGCAATCAGCCCCAGCATTTT; CDR3aa: CAISEDPAGKAGIYRNQPQHF
j_gene: TRBJ2-1; v_gene: TRBV2; d_gene: TRBD2; abundance: once; len: 15; CDR3nt: TGTGCCAGCAGACGACAGCGGGAAGAGTACAATGAGCAGTTCTTC; CDR3aa: CASRRQREEYNEQFF